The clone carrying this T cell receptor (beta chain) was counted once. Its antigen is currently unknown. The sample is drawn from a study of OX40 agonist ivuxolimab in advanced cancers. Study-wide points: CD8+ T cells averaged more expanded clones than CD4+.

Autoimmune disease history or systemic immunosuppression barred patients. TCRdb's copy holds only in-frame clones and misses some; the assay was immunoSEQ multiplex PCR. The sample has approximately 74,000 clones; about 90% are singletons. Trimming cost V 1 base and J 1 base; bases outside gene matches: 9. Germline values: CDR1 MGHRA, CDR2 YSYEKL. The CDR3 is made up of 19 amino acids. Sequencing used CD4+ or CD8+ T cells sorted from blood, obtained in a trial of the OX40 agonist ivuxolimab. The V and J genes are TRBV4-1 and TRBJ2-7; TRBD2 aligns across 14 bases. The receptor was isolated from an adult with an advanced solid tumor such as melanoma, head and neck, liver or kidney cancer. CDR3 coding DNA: TGCGCCAGCAGCCAAGGACCCGGGACTAGCGGGAGTTTGTCCTACGAGCAGTACTTC. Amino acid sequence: CASSQGPGTSGSLSYEQYF.